Shown below are 20 T cell receptor beta chains from a single sample sequenced in a study of cytomegalovirus exposure and HLA in healthy donors. A multiplex PCR was run with 60 Vbeta primers and 13 Jbeta primers. Repertoires were generated with immunoSEQ multiplex PCR, while TCRdb's copy carries only in-frame clones and drops some. The sample consists of 100,000 to 140,000 clones, 82% of them appearing once. Sample: PBMCs. Receptor source: a man aged 30-40 years in good health and CMV-seropositive.

This chain links TRBV11-3 with TRBJ1-1; D not certain. Trimming left V 0 bases short and J 5 bases short, with 7 bases between. Germline values: CDR1 SGHNT, CDR2 YENEEA. This CDR3 has 13 amino acids. CDR3 nucleotides: TGTGCCAGCAGCTTAGATATTAGAACTGAAGCTTTCTTT. It specifies CASSLDIRTEAFF. The entire variable domain, with the rest obtained from reference TRBV11-3 and TRBJ1-1, is as follows: EAGVVQSPRYKIIEKKQPVAFWCNPISGHNTLYWYLQNLGQGPELLIRYENEEAVDDSQLPKDRFSAERLKGVDSTLKIQPAELGDSAVYLCASSLDIRTEAFFGQGTRLTVV.

The rearrangement uses TRBV7-3 and TRBJ2-1; D is perhaps TRBD2 (5 bases). Trimming left V 3 bases short and J 7 bases short, with 10 bases between. CDR3 size: 13 residues. CDR1 and CDR2 from the germline V gene are SGHTA and FQGTGA. DNA for the CDR3: TGTGCCAGCAGCTTCAGAGGGTCAAATGAGCAGTTCTTC. Translating it yields CASSFRGSNEQFF.

To note about this clone: Additional DNA sequences in this sample encode the identical CDR3. The chain employs TRBV2 and TRBJ1-2; TRBD1 matches 7 bases. CDR3 size: 13 residues. The V segment lost 8 bases and the J segment 11 bases; nucleotides outside the gene matches: 14. Germline V gene sequence: CDR1 SNHLY, CDR2 FYNNEI. CDR3 DNA: TGTGCCAGCGGCCGGGGGCAGGGGGAGCGTTACACCTTC. Protein sequence: CASGRGQGERYTF. Filled out from reference TRBV2 and TRBJ1-2, the complete variable domain reads EPEVTQTPSHQVTQMGQEVILRCVPISNHLYFYWYRQILGQKVEFLVSFYNNEISEKSEIFDDQFSVERPDGSNFTLKIRSTKLEDSAMYFCASGRGQGERYTFGSGTRLTVV.

This chain joins TRBV29-1 and TRBJ2-1; D unresolved. The CDR3 has 11 amino acids. Germline assignment: CDR1 SQVTM and CDR2 ANQGSEA. Deletions cut 4 bases from V and 4 bases from J, with 5 bases between. CDR3 DNA: TGCAGCGTTGTCAGTTACAATGAGCAGTTCTTC. It yields the protein CSVVSYNEQFF.

This chain links TRBV4-1 with TRBJ1-4; D is unresolved. The length of the CDR3 is 17 residues. CDR1 and CDR2 from the germline V gene are MGHRA and YSYEKL. Trimming removed 3 bases at V and 4 bases at J, with 18 bases between. The CDR3 protein is CASSQSVRERNNEKLFF. For the CDR3, the DNA is TGCGCCAGCAGCCAGAGCGTCCGGGAGAGGAATAATGAAAAACTGTTTTTT.

This rearrangement joins TRBV10-3 to TRBJ2-7, with 15 bases matching TRBD2. The CDR3 covers 19 residues. The V segment lost 3 bases and the J segment 0 bases; nucleotides outside the gene matches: 9. Germline assignment: CDR1 ENHRY and CDR2 SYGVKD. CDR3 loop: CAISDPFGLAGGSSYEQYF. CDR3 coding DNA: TGTGCCATCAGTGATCCGTTCGGACTAGCGGGGGGGAGCTCCTACGAGCAGTACTTC.

This sequence joins TRBV9 and TRBJ2-4; TRBD2 matches 7 bases. Germline loops: CDR1 SGDLS, CDR2 YYNGEE. V shed 0 bases, J shed 1 base, and the junction held 1 base outside the gene matches. This CDR3 has 15 amino acids. CDR3 in amino acids: CASSVDGGAKNIQYF. CDR3 sequence (DNA): TGTGCCAGCAGCGTAGACGGGGGGGCCAAAAACATTCAGTACTTC.

This rearrangement joins TRBV5-1 to TRBJ1-1, with 8 bases fitting TRBD1. CDR1 and CDR2 from the germline V gene are SGHRS and YFSETQ. The CDR3 is 14 residues long. Trimming at V came to 8 bases and at J to 7 bases, leaving 13 bases not matched to a gene. CDR3 sequence reads: CASTTDVDRGEAFF. For the CDR3, the DNA is TGCGCCAGTACCACAGACGTAGACAGGGGTGAAGCTTTCTTT.

The CDR3 nucleotides read TGTGCCAGCAGCCAAGTGAGCGGATACTACAATGAGCAGTTCTTC. This translates into CASSQVSGYYNEQFF. The chain has TRBV14 and TRBJ2-1, with D tentatively TRBD2 (5 bases). The CDR3 runs 15 residues. V lost 1 base and J 3 bases, leaving 10 bases between the germline ends. Germline V gene data show CDR1 as SGHDN and CDR2 as FVKESK.

The chain joins TRBV6-5 to TRBJ1-2, with D maybe TRBD1 (5 bases). The V and J ends lost 2 bases and 7 bases respectively, with 14 bases between them. This CDR3 has 14 residues. Germline CDR1 and CDR2: MNHEY and SVGAGI. The CDR3 nucleotides are TGTGCCAGCAGTTACGCAGGGTCGTATGTTGGCTACACCTTC. Translation: CASSYAGSYVGYTF.

This clone has a single count. This chain connects TRBV5-6 to TRBJ2-5, with 9 nucleotides matching TRBD1. The CDR3 is 15 amino acids. The V segment lost 9 bases and the J segment 1 base; nucleotides outside the gene matches: 10. Germline V gene lookup returns CDR1 SGHDT and CDR2 YYEEEE. CDR3 DNA sequence: TGTGCCACCACTCCGGGACAGGGCCCCCAAGAGACCCAGTACTTC. It is translated as CATTPGQGPQETQYF.

The V and J genes are TRBV19 and TRBJ1-2; a possible D gene is TRBD1 (5 bases). The ends were cut back, 0 bases at V and 4 bases at J, with 18 bases in the middle. Germline CDR1 LNHDA, CDR2 SQIVND (reference sequence). This CDR3 comprises 17 residues. This CDR3 reads CASSIDLTGTPVYGYTF. The CDR3 DNA follows: TGTGCCAGTAGTATAGATTTAACAGGAACGCCTGTCTATGGCTACACCTTC.

J is TRBJ1-3 and V is TRBV9; weak D call: TRBD1 (5 bases). Trimming took off 4 bases at V and 2 bases at J, with 7 bases between the two ends. The CDR3 extends over 13 amino acids. CDR1 and CDR2 (germline): SGDLS, YYNGEE. CDR3 sequence: CASSPRAGNTIYF. The CDR3 region has the DNA TGTGCCAGCAGCCCCAGGGCTGGAAACACCATATATTTT.

This chain uses TRBV29-1 with TRBJ1-2, with a possible D match to TRBD1 (6 bases). Germline CDR1 reads SQVTM; CDR2 reads ANQGSEA. This CDR3 region has 13 residues. Trimming shortened V by 7 bases and J by 4 bases, and 16 bases separated the two germline ends. In nucleotides, the CDR3 is TGCAGCGACCCGGGACATAGAGGCTATGGCTACACCTTC. It encodes CSDPGHRGYGYTF.

The CDR3 DNA reads as TGTGCCAGCAGCTCCTCTTCTTCGGACAGGGGGCGTGTGAACACTGAAGCTTTCTTT. This gives the protein CASSSSSSDRGRVNTEAFF. The V call is TRBV7-4, the J call TRBJ1-1; 11 nucleotides match TRBD1. V was pared by 4 bases and J by 0 bases, with 13 bases of the junction left unmatched. CDR1 and CDR2 from the germline V gene are SGHVT and SQSDAQ. The CDR3 loop spans 19 amino acids. The full variable domain, in which reference TRBV7-4 and TRBJ1-1 provide the parts outside the CDR3, is GAGVSQSPRYKVAKRGRDVALRCDSISGHVTLYWYRQTLGQGSEVLTYSQSDAQRDKSGRPSGRFSAERPERSVSTLKIQRTEQGDSAVYLCASSSSSSDRGRVNTEAFFGQGTRLTVV.

In DNA form, the CDR3 reads TGTGCCAGCAGTGAATGGGTAGGAGGTATGCGGGCTTTCTTT. Protein sequence: CASSEWVGGMRAFF. J is TRBJ1-1 and V is TRBV6-4; no reliable D call. Trimming took 3 bases from V and 11 from J, leaving 19 bases between them. This CDR3 has 14 residues. The germline V gene has CDR1 MRHNA and CDR2 SNTAGT.

The chain joins TRBV18 to TRBJ1-1; D is unresolved. The CDR3 covers 14 residues. Germline V gene lookup returns CDR1 KGHSH and CDR2 LQKENI. V was trimmed by 6 bases and J by 0 bases, leaving 11 bases between them. The CDR3 sequence is CASSSRGLNTEAFF. CDR3 in DNA: TGTGCCAGCTCGAGCAGAGGGCTGAACACTGAAGCTTTCTTT.

This clone appeared a single time. The chain is built from TRBV10-3 and TRBJ2-3; TRBD2 agrees at 7 bases. Germline-derived CDR1 and CDR2 are ENHRY and SYGVKD. The CDR3 is made up of 16 amino acids. Trimming removed 4 bases from V and 4 bases from J; junction bases left unmatched: 11. The CDR3 reads CAISGERLAVPDTQYF. Here the CDR3 DNA reads TGTGCCATCAGTGGAGAGCGGCTAGCGGTACCAGATACGCAGTATTTT.

This clone turned up a few times. This rearrangement joins TRBV19 to TRBJ2-3, with 11 bases fitting TRBD2. The germline V gene encodes CDR1 LNHDA and CDR2 SQIVND (reference sequence). V was clipped by 7 bases and J by 2 bases; unmatched bases: 5. This CDR3 spans 15 amino acids. CDR3 region: CASTGLAGYTDTQYF. The CDR3 DNA sequence: TGTGCCAGTACCGGACTAGCGGGTTACACAGATACGCAGTATTTT.

The chain is built from TRBV4-1 and TRBJ1-1; D is possibly TRBD1 (5 bases). The CDR3 contains 18 residues. Trimming removed 2 bases at V and 4 bases at J, with 23 bases between. Germline V gives CDR1 MGHRA, CDR2 YSYEKL. The CDR3 is CASSQYAGRGGASTEAFF. The CDR3 nucleotides read TGCGCCAGCAGCCAATACGCTGGTCGCGGAGGGGCAAGCACTGAAGCTTTCTTT.